One and the same sample provided the 8 T cell receptor beta chains below, sequenced in a study of CD8+ T cells in alopecia areata. TCR sequencing used cDNA made by reverse transcription of extracted RNA. Libraries were prepared by immunoSEQ multiplex PCR; TCRdb keeps only in-frame clonotypes and omits some of them. Of 95,000 to 100,000 clones in the sample, 50% to 75% were seen once. Treatment noted: oral pan-JAK inhibitor, 5-10 mg twice daily. The sequencing used CD8+ T cells sorted from blood, collected at week 4, from a patient treated with tofacitinib. The receptors were sampled from a human donor with alopecia areata.

The chain links TRBV7-9 to TRBJ1-1; no clear D. The germline CDR1 and CDR2 sequences are SEHNR and FQNEAQ (reference sequence). The CDR3 covers 15 residues. V lost 4 bases, J lost 0 bases, and 12 bases lay in between. The CDR3 spells CASSSPTRVNTEAFF. CDR3 DNA: TGTGCCAGCAGCTCGCCCACACGGGTGAACACTGAAGCTTTCTTT.

This rearrangement joins TRBV29-1 to TRBJ2-5; a weak D match, TRBD1 (5 bases). This CDR3 has 12 residues. CDR1 and CDR2 from the germline V gene are SQVTM and ANQGSEA. The ends were cut back, 3 bases at V and 5 bases at J, with 10 bases in the middle. In DNA form, the CDR3 reads TGCAGCGTTGATGGGGCGATGGAGACCCAGTACTTC. This translates into CSVDGAMETQYF.

This rearrangement joins TRBV5-6 to TRBJ2-7; 7 nucleotides match TRBD1. The CDR3 is 14 amino acids. Per the germline V gene, CDR1 is SGHDT and CDR2 is YYEEEE. V gave up 1 base and J gave up 3 bases; unmatched junction bases: 4. The CDR3 sequence is CASSLTGDDYEQYF. The CDR3 region has the DNA TGTGCCAGCAGCTTGACAGGGGACGACTACGAGCAGTACTTC. The whole variable domain, filled in from reference TRBV5-6 and TRBJ2-7, reads DAGVTQSPTHLIKTRGQQVTLRCSPKSGHDTVSWYQQALGQGPQFIFQYYEEEERQRGNFPDRFSGHQFPNYSSELNVNALLLGDSALYLCASSLTGDDYEQYFGPGTRLTVT.

V usage is TRBV27 and J usage is TRBJ2-7, with TRBD2 as a possible D gene (6 bases). The CDR3 is 13 residues long. The germline V and J ends were trimmed by 4 bases and 3 bases, with 10 bases remaining between them. Germline V gives CDR1 MNHEY, CDR2 SMNVEV (reference sequence). CDR3 in amino acids: CASSSPGSYEQYF. The CDR3 DNA follows: TGTGCCAGCAGTTCCCCCGGGAGCTACGAGCAGTACTTC.

The table lists this clone with many counts. The chain joins TRBV27 to TRBJ1-5; D uncertain. CDR3 size: 14 residues. Trimming removed 5 bases at V and 0 bases at J, with 8 bases between. CDR1 is MNHEY, CDR2 SMNVEV, per germline (reference sequence). Here the CDR3 reads CASSVHNSNQPQHF. The CDR3 DNA sequence: TGTGCCAGCAGTGTCCACAATAGCAATCAGCCCCAGCATTTT.

This chain links TRBV4-1 with TRBJ2-7, with 9 bases matching TRBD1. CDR1 and CDR2 (germline): MGHRA, YSYEKL. The CDR3 has 15 residues. The V segment lost 0 bases and the J segment 5 bases; nucleotides outside the gene matches: 5. This CDR3 is CASSQEGTGLHEQYF. CDR3 nucleotide sequence: TGCGCCAGCAGCCAAGAAGGGACAGGGTTGCACGAGCAGTACTTC.

This clone has a single count. The chain uses TRBV10-2 and TRBJ2-3, with D tentatively TRBD1 or TRBD2 (6 bases each). From germline, CDR1 is WSHSY and CDR2 SAAADI. With 6 bases removed from V and 0 bases from J, the gap between germline ends came to 19 bases. The CDR3 is made up of 17 amino acids. The CDR3 bases are TGCGCCAGCAGAGCCCTAAAGGGGGGCCCTAGCACAGATACGCAGTATTTT. As protein: CASRALKGGPSTDTQYF.

This clone was seen once. As DNA, the CDR3 is TGTGCCAGCAGTTTATCCACAGTGAGAGACTATGGCTACACCTTC. It yields the protein CASSLSTVRDYGYTF. The gene calls are TRBV27 and TRBJ1-2, with D hard to call. The V end was cut by 0 bases, the J end by 3 bases, with 11 bases between. The CDR3 is made up of 15 amino acids. CDR1 MNHEY and CDR2 SMNVEV come from the germline V gene (reference sequence).